Listed below are T cell receptor beta chains from one sample, sequenced in a study of T cells in severe cutaneous drug reactions. TCRdb processed the multiplex PCR reads again and assigns one entry to each CDR3 protein, with no DNA. In all, the sample yields a few thousand distinct CDR3 sequences. Sequencing input: PBMCs. The source of these receptors is a human donor with Stevens-Johnson syndrome, a severe cutaneous drug reaction. Each CDR3 is given with its conserved first and last residue. Size tells how often a clone was seen (once, few, many) or the class of an expanded clone, and some rows leave it out.

cdr3_aa	cdr3_length	clone_size	v_call	j_call
CASEAGAQGNEQFF	14	NA	TRBV6-1	TRBJ2-1
CASRGSRQYNEQFF	14	NA	TRBV18	TRBJ2-1
CASRGGVPNEQYF	13	NA	TRBV27	TRBJ2-7
CASSLAGLSSEAFF	14	NA	TRBV28	TRBJ1-1
CSVEVHAYEQYF	12	medium-sized	TRBV29-1	TRBJ2-7
CASSSGTSSYEQYF	14	NA	TRBV27	TRBJ2-7
CAWSPGLGFREQFF	14	medium-sized	TRBV30	TRBJ2-1
CASSLETGVTGELFF	15	NA	TRBV19	TRBJ2-2
CASSFLGGASTDTQYF	16	NA	TRBV11-2	TRBJ2-3
CSARWPDGYEQYF	13	NA	TRBV20-1	TRBJ2-7
CASSQGPGLSYEQYF	15	NA	TRBV4-1	TRBJ2-7
CASSLMTGPYEQYF	14	NA	TRBV28	TRBJ2-7
CASSLGEKLFF	11	NA	TRBV12-3/TRBV12-4	TRBJ1-4
CASSVSGSEQFF	12	NA	TRBV9	TRBJ2-1
CASSEAIGRLTQYF	14	NA	TRBV6-1	TRBJ2-3
CASTGTGTSIPGELFF	16	NA	TRBV2	TRBJ2-2
CASSRGDYEQYF	12	medium-sized	TRBV18	TRBJ2-7
CASSELAGYEQYF	13	NA	TRBV6-1	TRBJ2-7
CASSLLRETGELFF	14	NA	TRBV7-9	TRBJ2-2
CASSLEVGLAFF	12	NA	TRBV5-1	TRBJ1-1
CASSLQDLEGNSPLHF	16	NA	TRBV5-1	TRBJ1-6
CASSFGGFRYEQYF	14	NA	TRBV12-3/TRBV12-4	TRBJ2-7
CASSPSNVNTEAFF	14	medium-sized	TRBV18	TRBJ1-1
CASSLLYNEQFF	12	NA	TRBV5-1	TRBJ2-1
CASSLVGGGTGELFF	15	NA	TRBV7-2	TRBJ2-2
CASSWGLDTQYF	12	NA	TRBV28	TRBJ2-3
CASLNDTSGNTIYF	14	NA	TRBV27	TRBJ1-3
CASSQDTALGTDTQYF	16	NA	TRBV4-1	TRBJ2-3
CAISAPEETQYF	12	NA	TRBV10-3	TRBJ2-5
CASSSSLAGVRYEQYF	16	NA	TRBV6-2/TRBV6-3	TRBJ2-7
CASSDRSYEQYF	12	NA	TRBV7-2	TRBJ2-7
CASSSKWYEQYF	12	medium-sized	TRBV27	TRBJ2-7
CSARGTNAYEQYF	13	NA	TRBV20-1	TRBJ2-7
CASSELRDSPLHF	13	NA	TRBV25-1	TRBJ1-6
CASSKTPTYEQYF	13	NA	TRBV28	TRBJ2-7
CASSPYTGELFF	12	medium-sized	TRBV7-6	TRBJ2-2
CASTRTHYNEQFF	13	NA	TRBV2	TRBJ2-1
CASSAYPGTGAEQYF	15	medium-sized	TRBV2	TRBJ2-7
CSAPGLAGGLSSYEQYF	17	NA	TRBV20-1	TRBJ2-7
CASSQAPGRMLNNEQFF	17	NA	TRBV4-1	TRBJ2-1
CAWSKGLAGGGNTGELFF	18	NA	TRBV30	TRBJ2-2
CSAGTGGIITEAFF	14	NA	TRBV29-1	TRBJ1-1
CASSPSLLAGESRQYF	16	NA	TRBV28	TRBJ2-7
CASSQDPGGSTGELFF	16	NA	TRBV4-1	TRBJ2-2
CAIRQTSQETQYF	13	NA	TRBV10-3	TRBJ2-5
CASSFGPGSEQFF	13	NA	TRBV7-9	TRBJ2-1
CASSLGGGTEAFF	13	NA	TRBV7-9	TRBJ1-1
CAIRTGTSGSQFF	13	NA	TRBV10-3	TRBJ2-1
CASRPDSANSPLHF	14	medium-sized	TRBV6-6	TRBJ1-6
CASSLARDYGYTF	13	NA	TRBV27	TRBJ1-2
CASSRGLTYGYTF	13	NA	TRBV19	TRBJ1-2
CASSLNTDSHKQFF	14	NA	TRBV28	TRBJ2-1
CASSYRDVNEQFF	13	medium-sized	TRBV6-5	TRBJ2-1
CASSLNSGGGGTEAFF	16	NA	TRBV7-3	TRBJ1-1
CASSQGGQGSDTQYF	15	NA	TRBV4-2	TRBJ2-3
CASSYGGAADQPQHF	15	NA	TRBV6-5	TRBJ1-5
CSVAPGGTEQFF	12	NA	TRBV29-1	TRBJ2-1
CASSLAEGGPYEQYF	15	NA	TRBV5-5	TRBJ2-7
CASSFRSTDTQYF	13	NA	TRBV28	TRBJ2-3